Reported below is one T cell receptor (beta chain). This specimen comes from a study of OX40 agonist ivuxolimab in advanced cancers. Assay: immunoSEQ multiplex PCR; the TCRdb copy retains only in-frame clones and omits some. The sample comprises under 100,000 clones, about 80% of which are singletons, and less than 5.5% rests with the top ten. The V gene end was trimmed by 5 bases and the J gene end by 3 bases; junction bases not matched to a gene: 4. The CDR3 is made up of 14 amino acids. Germline CDR1 and CDR2: MNHEY and SMNVEV (reference sequence). The receptor's source is an adult with an advanced solid tumor such as melanoma, head and neck, liver or kidney cancer. The chain links TRBV27 to TRBJ1-5; TRBD1 aligns across 7 bases. Sequencing used CD4+ or CD8+ T cells sorted from blood, obtained in a trial of the OX40 agonist ivuxolimab. The CDR3 loop reads CASSLQGLNQPQHF. The CDR3 coding sequence is TGTGCCAGCAGTCTACAGGGGCTCAATCAGCCCCAGCATTTT.